The table lists the clone carrying this T cell receptor beta chain with a count of one. The source of the sample is a study of blood T cells in healthy people across ages. A sample-barcoded 5' primer and a J-beta primer mix were used in a second PCR of roughly 6 to 11 cycles. TCRdb re-analysed the 5' RACE reads in MiXCR, keeping a single row per CDR3 protein. The sample includes 800,000 to 950,000 distinct CDR3 sequences, roughly 48% of them seen just once. Sequenced: blood. The clonotype was recovered from a man aged 30-40 years in good health.

CDR3 bases: TGCGCCAGCAGCCCCGGACAGGGAGCAGTTTATGGCTACACCTTC. Translating gives CASSPGQGAVYGYTF. The chain joins TRBV5-1 to TRBJ1-2; TRBD1 matches at 8 bases. The CDR3 length is 15 residues. The ends lost 4 bases at V and 5 bases at J; junction bases unmatched: 10. Germline-derived CDR1 and CDR2 are SGHRS and YFSETQ. Full variable domain (missing parts from reference TRBV5-1 and TRBJ1-2): KAGVTQTPRYLIKTRGQQVTLSCSPISGHRSVSWYQQTPGQGLQFLFEYFSETQRNKGNFPGRFSGRQFSNSRSEMNVSTLELGDSALYLCASSPGQGAVYGYTFGSGTRLTVV.